Below, 5 T cell receptor beta chains from the same sample are listed, as sequenced in a study of control samples from healthy donors and cancer patients. Sequencing used immunoSEQ multiplex PCR; TCRdb keeps in-frame clones, though not all of them. The sample holds some 170,000 clones; less than 95% are singletons and the top ten take 12% to 15%. Input material: PBMCs. All receptors derive from a man between 60 and 75 years old with colorectal cancer.

The chain has TRBV27 and TRBJ1-2; no firm D call. CDR3 length: 14 amino acids. V dropped 5 bases and J dropped 4 bases, with 14 bases sitting between them. CDR1 and CDR2 from the germline V gene are MNHEY and SMNVEV (reference sequence). CDR3 in amino acids: CASSPGSRAYGYTF. In DNA, the CDR3 is TGTGCCAGCAGTCCGGGGTCTCGCGCCTATGGCTACACCTTC.

The rearrangement joins TRBV19 to TRBJ2-6; 7 nucleotides align to TRBD1. V trimming: 7 bases; J trimming: 1 base; junction bases outside the gene matches: 7. The CDR3 is 16 residues long. The germline gives CDR1 LNHDA, CDR2 SQIVND (reference sequence). The CDR3 DNA reads as TGTGCCAGTACTCCTACAGGGGCTTCTGGGGCCAACGTCCTGACTTTC. Protein product: CASTPTGASGANVLTF.

The genes are TRBV29-1 and TRBJ1-2; D remains unclear. Germline-derived CDR1 and CDR2 are SQVTM and ANQGSEA. The CDR3 spans 10 residues. Trimming cost V 8 bases and J 6 bases, with 10 bases left between them. The CDR3 DNA reads as TGCAGCACCCTTGGGGATGGCTACACCTTC. This codes for CSTLGDGYTF.

The V and J genes are TRBV3-1 (or the pseudogene TRBV3-2) and TRBJ2-4, with 12 bases aligning to TRBD1. After removal of 5 bases from V and 0 bases from J, the junction contained 14 bases not matched to a gene. The CDR3 length is 20 residues. CDR1 and CDR2 from the germline V gene are LGHDT and YNNKEL (reference sequence). Here the CDR3 reads CASSLTAGTGGFLAKNIQYF. As DNA, the CDR3 is TGTGCCAGCAGCTTAACCGCCGGGACAGGGGGCTTTCTAGCCAAAAACATTCAGTACTTC.

This chain links TRBV7-8 with TRBJ2-5; TRBD1 aligns across 8 bases. CDR1 SGHVS and CDR2 FQNEAQ come from the germline V gene. J was trimmed by 2 bases and V by 5 bases; bases with no gene match: 1. The CDR3 extends over 13 amino acids. CDR3 DNA: TGTGCCAGCAGCCGGACAGGGCAAGAGACCCAGTACTTC. Protein product: CASSRTGQETQYF.